This TCR beta chain was sequenced during a study of blood T cell repertoires in COVID-19. Source study methods: Amplification with reference gene primers provided the estimates of nucleated cell counts. Profiled with immunoSEQ multiplex PCR; TCRdb holds only in-frame clones, not every one. V and J calls and clone size are given by that table; D and trimming were obtained from the DNA. The data contain hundreds of thousands of clones, over 75% of them singletons. Source material: PBMCs or T cells enriched from blood (not recorded which). This sequence was found in a middle-aged woman who had recovered from COVID-19.

In DNA form, the CDR3 reads TGTGCCAGCAGCTTAGGCCCGGCTGGAAACACCATATATTTT. It specifies CASSLGPAGNTIYF. The V gene is TRBV7-2, the J gene TRBJ1-3; D uncertain. Germline values: CDR1 SGHTA, CDR2 FQGNSA. The ends were cut back, 1 base at V and 2 bases at J, with 6 bases in the middle. This CDR3 comprises 14 residues.